A single sample gave rise to the 2 T cell receptor beta chains below, sequenced in a study of T cells after yellow fever vaccination. A single record per CDR3 protein comes from TCRdb applying MiXCR to the 5' RACE reads. The sample contains 400,000 or so distinct CDR3 sequences, 6.2% of which appear only once. The sequenced sample was PBMCs, obtained 5 days after the yellow fever booster vaccination. These receptors were obtained from a man in his thirties or forties who received the YFV17D yellow fever vaccine.

This clonotype has ten or more counts. The chain uses TRBV21-1 and TRBJ2-5. TRBV21-1 is a known pseudogene. The CDR3 spans 13 residues. In DNA form, the CDR3 reads TGTGCCAGCAGCAAAGTGTACCAAGAGACCCAGTACTTC. Amino acids: CASSKVYQETQYF.

This chain links TRBV27 with TRBJ1-2; 7 bases are a match to TRBD1. CDR1 and CDR2 (germline): MNHEY, SMNVEV (reference sequence). This CDR3 is 13 amino acids long. V shed 8 bases, J shed 4 bases, and the junction held 7 bases outside the gene matches. CDR3 sequence (DNA): TGTGCCAGCGGTACCCGGGACAGCTATGGCTACACCTTC. It codes for CASGTRDSYGYTF.